This TCR beta chain was documented in a study of blood T cells in healthy people across ages. Alongside a J-beta primer mix, a sample-barcoded 5' primer served in a second PCR lasting about 7 to 12 cycles. A 12-random-nucleotide template-switch adaptor tagged each cDNA molecule. A single record per CDR3 protein comes from TCRdb applying MiXCR to the 5' RACE reads. Among around 700,000 distinct CDR3 sequences listed, 25% were seen once. Germline CDR1 and CDR2: SGHRS and YFSETQ. V was pared by 5 bases and J by 0 bases, with 14 bases between. The CDR3 totals 15 residues. Another study also made use of these data, one on T cells of mothers and their children.

This TCR was sampled from a boy aged 5-17 years in good health. J is TRBJ1-1 and V is TRBV5-1, with D unclear. Material for sequencing was blood. The CDR3 sequence: CASSSETSLNTEAFF. CDR3 DNA sequence: TGCGCCAGCAGTTCCGAAACCAGCTTGAACACTGAAGCTTTCTTT.